These 17 T cell receptor beta chains share one sample of origin, sequenced in a study of early T cells in non-severe SARS-CoV-2 infection. TCRdb reprocessed the 5' RACE reads via MiXCR and lists one record per CDR3 protein. This sample has approximately 27,000 distinct CDR3 sequences, with around 5.2% found just once. Sequencing was performed on whole blood. Receptors were obtained from an adult who was a healthcare worker with PCR-confirmed SARS-CoV-2 infection or an uninfected control (not recorded which).

This clonotype was recorded many times. The chain carries TRBV11-2 and TRBJ1-1, with D possibly being TRBD1 (5 bases). The V gene's germline CDR1 is SGHAT and CDR2 FQNNGV. V dropped 0 bases and J dropped 4 bases, with 9 bases sitting between them. The CDR3 runs to 14 residues. The CDR3 nucleotides read TGTGCCAGCAGCTTAGACAGGGCCAGCACTGAAGCTTTCTTT. As protein: CASSLDRASTEAFF.

This clonotype is termed medium-sized. The chain joins TRBV18 to TRBJ2-5; D not resolved. Germline V gene sequence: CDR1 KGHSH, CDR2 LQKENI. V lost 2 bases and J 3 bases, leaving 7 bases between the germline ends. The CDR3 runs to 13 residues. CDR3 residues: CASSPRAKETQYF. CDR3 in DNA: TGTGCCAGCTCACCAAGGGCTAAAGAGACCCAGTACTTC.

This clonotype has ten or more counts. The chain combines TRBV2 with TRBJ2-1; D is unclear. The V gene lost 3 bases and the J gene lost 0 bases, with 9 bases spanning the gap. CDR1 is SNHLY and CDR2 is FYNNEI in the germline V gene. The CDR3 totals 15 residues. CDR3 sequence: CASSEGRSSYNEQFF. The CDR3 coding sequence is TGTGCCAGCAGTGAGGGCAGGAGCTCCTACAATGAGCAGTTCTTC. Using reference TRBV2 and TRBJ2-1 for the parts outside the CDR3, the full variable domain is EPEVTQTPSHQVTQMGQEVILRCVPISNHLYFYWYRQILGQKVEFLVSFYNNEISEKSEIFDDQFSVERPDGSNFTLKIRSTKLEDSAMYFCASSEGRSSYNEQFFGPGTRLTVL.

This clonotype occurred a few times. The gene calls are TRBV18 and TRBJ2-3; 7 bases are a match to TRBD1. The germline gives CDR1 KGHSH, CDR2 LQKENI. The CDR3 totals 16 residues. With 0 bases clipped from V and 4 bases from J, the junction kept 7 bases outside the gene matches. CDR3 DNA: TGTGCCAGCTCACCACCAGGGGGCCTAAGATCAGATACGCAGTATTTT. This encodes CASSPPGGLRSDTQYF.

This clonotype was seen many times. The chain recombines TRBV6-2 or TRBV6-3 with TRBJ2-1; D might be TRBD1 (7 bases). The germline CDR1 and CDR2 sequences are MNHEY and SVGEGT. The CDR3 is made up of 13 amino acids. Trimming removed 5 bases at V and 10 bases at J, with 15 bases between. This CDR3 reads CASSGQGGDEQFF. DNA for the CDR3: TGTGCCAGCAGTGGCCAGGGGGGAGACGAGCAGTTCTTC.

This clonotype occurred many times. The rearrangement joins TRBV7-2 to TRBJ1-5, with 8 nucleotides matching TRBD1. J was trimmed by 3 bases and V by 1 base; bases with no gene match: 2. The CDR3 totals 15 residues. The germline gives CDR1 SGHTA, CDR2 FQGNSA. The CDR3 loop is CASSLGRGLNQPQHF. DNA of the CDR3: TGTGCCAGCAGCTTAGGCAGGGGGCTCAATCAGCCCCAGCATTTT.

At least ten counts were recorded for this clonotype. The V and J genes are TRBV5-8 and TRBJ1-6; possible D gene TRBD1, 6 bases. V was trimmed by 0 bases and J by 8 bases, leaving 9 bases between them. The CDR3 has 14 residues. Germline lookup yields CDR1 SGHTS and CDR2 YDEGEE. CDR3 residues: CASSLGQDDSPLHF. CDR3 nucleotides: TGTGCCAGCAGCTTGGGACAGGATGATTCACCCCTCCACTTT.

This clonotype was seen at least ten times. V usage is TRBV20-1 and J usage is TRBJ1-5; TRBD1 aligns across 7 bases. V trimming: 0 bases; J trimming: 7 bases; junction bases outside the gene matches: 6. CDR3 length: 14 amino acids. Germline V lookup: CDR1 DFQATT, CDR2 SNEGSKA (reference sequence). Here the CDR3 reads CSARDSTGRQPQHF. The CDR3 DNA reads TGCAGTGCTAGAGACTCGACAGGGCGGCAGCCCCAGCATTTT.

The chain joins TRBV29-1 to TRBJ2-1, with D perhaps matching TRBD2 (5 bases). This CDR3 spans 17 amino acids. Germline CDR1 and CDR2: SQVTM and ANQGSEA. V was cut by 8 bases and J by 10 bases, with 33 bases left in between. The DNA for the CDR3 is TGCAGCATTCTCCCCGAGACTAACCCTCTTAGGGCCAACGAGCAGTTCTTC. This sequence encodes CSILPETNPLRANEQFF.

This clonotype was seen at least ten times. The rearrangement uses TRBV6-5 and TRBJ2-5, with TRBD1 matching over 8 bases. The ends lost 7 bases at V and 4 bases at J; junction bases unmatched: 5. Germline V CDR1 and CDR2: MNHEY, SVGAGI. This CDR3 is built from 13 residues. CDR3 sequence: CASMGTGGETQYF. The CDR3 nucleotides read TGTGCCAGCATGGGAACAGGGGGAGAGACCCAGTACTTC.

J is TRBJ2-7 and V is TRBV20-1; 12 positions match TRBD2. Germline trimming cut 3 bases from V and 4 bases from J; bases unmatched to any gene: 10. Per germline, CDR1 DFQATT and CDR2 SNEGSKA (reference sequence). The CDR3 consists of 16 residues. Here the CDR3 reads CSASGETSGRSYEQYF. CDR3 sequence (DNA): TGCAGTGCTAGCGGCGAGACTAGCGGGAGAAGTTACGAGCAGTACTTC.

Judged by abundance, this clonotype is medium-sized (0.01 to 0.1%). The V and J genes are TRBV7-2 and TRBJ1-6, with a weak D call TRBD1 (5 bases). V dropped 5 bases and J dropped 0 bases, with 8 bases sitting between them. The V gene's germline CDR1 is SGHTA and CDR2 FQGNSA. The CDR3 has 15 amino acids. The CDR3: CASSRQSSYNSPLHF. CDR3 DNA sequence: TGTGCCAGCAGCCGACAGAGCTCCTATAATTCACCCCTCCACTTT.

This clonotype was seen many times. The chain has TRBV29-1 and TRBJ1-1; 7 nucleotides line up with TRBD1. This CDR3 comprises 12 residues. V dropped 7 bases and J dropped 5; count of bases not matched to a gene: 7. Germline CDR1 and CDR2: SQVTM and ANQGSEA. CDR3 in amino acids: CSARQGMTEAFF. The CDR3 DNA is TGCAGCGCCCGACAGGGTATGACTGAAGCTTTCTTT.

This clonotype counts as medium-sized. This chain joins TRBV27 and TRBJ2-4; D uncertain. Trimming stripped 4 bases from V and 3 bases from J, with 7 bases between. There are 13 residues in the CDR3. The V gene's germline CDR1 is MNHEY and CDR2 SMNVEV (reference sequence). The DNA of the CDR3 is TGTGCCAGCAGTTCATTTGGCAAAAACATTCAGTACTTC. Its protein product is CASSSFGKNIQYF.

There are many counts of this clonotype. V usage is TRBV9 and J usage is TRBJ1-5, with D tentatively TRBD1 (5 bases). V was clipped by 4 bases and J by 5 bases, with 13 bases between them. Germline V CDR1 and CDR2: SGDLS, YYNGEE. This CDR3 spans 14 amino acids. CDR3 sequence: CASSPWGIDQPQHF. The CDR3 bases are TGTGCCAGCAGCCCCTGGGGCATTGATCAGCCCCAGCATTTT. The variable domain in full, with the rest retrieved from reference TRBV9 and TRBJ1-5, is DSGVTQTPKHLITATGQRVTLRCSPRSGDLSVYWYQQSLDQGLQFLIQYYNGEERAKGNILERFSAQQFPDLHSELNLSSLELGDSALYFCASSPWGIDQPQHFGDGTRLSIL.

This clonotype appeared many times. V is TRBV25-1 and J is TRBJ2-1, with 13 bases that match TRBD2. The ends lost 6 bases at V and 5 bases at J; junction bases unmatched: 10. The CDR3 consists of 17 residues. CDR1 is MGHDK and CDR2 is SYGVNS in the germline V gene. DNA of the CDR3: TGTGCCAGCAGAGAGATAGGACTAGCGGGGGCCCACAATGAGCAGTTCTTC. As protein: CASREIGLAGAHNEQFF.

By sample fraction, this clonotype is medium-sized. The chain carries TRBV5-1 and TRBJ1-2; D uncertain. Germline CDR1 reads SGHRS; CDR2 reads YFSETQ. The CDR3 contains 13 residues. V shed 4 bases and J shed 3 bases, with 10 bases lying between them. This CDR3 is CASSQDSDYGYTF. The CDR3 DNA follows: TGCGCCAGCAGCCAGGACTCCGACTATGGCTACACCTTC. Variable domain in full (rest from reference TRBV5-1 and TRBJ1-2): KAGVTQTPRYLIKTRGQQVTLSCSPISGHRSVSWYQQTPGQGLQFLFEYFSETQRNKGNFPGRFSGRQFSNSRSEMNVSTLELGDSALYLCASSQDSDYGYTFGSGTRLTVV.